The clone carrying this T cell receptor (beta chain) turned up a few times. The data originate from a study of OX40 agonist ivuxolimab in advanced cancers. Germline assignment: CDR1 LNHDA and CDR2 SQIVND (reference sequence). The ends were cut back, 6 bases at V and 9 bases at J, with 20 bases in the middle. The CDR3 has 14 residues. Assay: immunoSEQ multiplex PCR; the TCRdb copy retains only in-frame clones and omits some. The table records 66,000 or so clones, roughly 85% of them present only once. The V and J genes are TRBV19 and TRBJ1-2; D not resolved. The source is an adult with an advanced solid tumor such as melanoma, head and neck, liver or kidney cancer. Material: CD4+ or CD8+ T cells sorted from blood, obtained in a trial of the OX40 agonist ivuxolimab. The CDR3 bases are TGTGCCAGTAGAACTACAAGGGTAGAGTATAGCTACACCTTC. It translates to CASRTTRVEYSYTF. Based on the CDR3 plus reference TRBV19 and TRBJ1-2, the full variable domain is DGGITQSPKYLFRKEGQNVTLSCEQNLNHDAMYWYRQDPGQGLRLIYYSQIVNDFQKGDIAEGYSVSREKKESFPLTVTSAQKNPTAFYLCASRTTRVEYSYTFGSGTRLTVV.